This TCR beta chain is drawn from a study of cytomegalovirus exposure and HLA in healthy donors. CDR1 and CDR2 (germline): MNHNS, SASEGT. This CDR3 is built from 15 residues. V dropped 4 bases and J dropped 1 base, with 12 bases sitting between them. The study's findings and limits: The dataset shows that most TCR sequences were rare, while some public TCRs occurred in many donors. Researchers catalogued 164 TCR beta chains as cytomegalovirus-associated. Analyzed later, association rates of TCRs varied across HLA loci, with DRB1 most and HLA-C fewest.

The table lists this clone with a few counts. The antigen is not known. Amplification used 60 Vbeta primers and 13 Jbeta primers. Measured with immunoSEQ multiplex PCR; TCRdb has only the in-frame clones, and not every one. The data show 150,000 to 200,000 clones, with about 75% seen just once and roughly 4.5% held by the top ten. This sequence originates from a young man in good health and CMV-seropositive. The gene calls are TRBV6-1 and TRBJ2-3, with D perhaps TRBD2 (6 bases). Sequences were obtained from PBMCs. DNA for the CDR3: TGTGCCAGCAGTGTGTGGGGCGGGGGCACAGATACGCAGTATTTT. Translating it yields CASSVWGGGTDTQYF.